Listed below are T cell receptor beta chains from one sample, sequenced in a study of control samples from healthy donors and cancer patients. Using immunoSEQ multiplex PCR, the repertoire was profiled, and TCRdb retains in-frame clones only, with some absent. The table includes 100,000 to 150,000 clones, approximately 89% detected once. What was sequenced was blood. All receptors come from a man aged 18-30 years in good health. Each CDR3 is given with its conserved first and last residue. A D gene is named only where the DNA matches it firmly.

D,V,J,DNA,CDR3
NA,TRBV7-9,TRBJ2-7,TGTGCCAGCAGCTTATTTCAGGGGTCCTCCTACGAGCAGTACTTC,CASSLFQGSSYEQYF
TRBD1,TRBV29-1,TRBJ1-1,TGCAGCGCAAAACAGGGGGCGGTTAACACTGAAGCTTTCTTT,CSAKQGAVNTEAFF
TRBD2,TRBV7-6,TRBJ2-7,TGTGCCAGCAGCTTACTGACTAGCTCCCTCGGCGAGCAGTACTTC,CASSLLTSSLGEQYF
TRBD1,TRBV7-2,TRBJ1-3,TGTGCCAGCAGCTTAATAGGGGGCCCTAGGAGAGGTGGAAACACCATATATTTT,CASSLIGGPRRGGNTIYF
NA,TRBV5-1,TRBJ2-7,TGCGCCAGCAGCTTGGACGGGAGTACCTACGAGCAGTACTTC,CASSLDGSTYEQYF
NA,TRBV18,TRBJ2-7,TGTGCCAGCTCACCAGGGGTGAAAGTCTACGAGCAGTACTTC,CASSPGVKVYEQYF
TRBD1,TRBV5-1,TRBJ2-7,TGCGCCAGCAGCTTGGCTGTTTTGTTGCCAGGGGGCCCCTACGAGCAGTACTTC,CASSLAVLLPGGPYEQYF
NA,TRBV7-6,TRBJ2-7,TGTGCCAGCAGCTGGGGGATGTTCTACGAGCAGTACTTC,CASSWGMFYEQYF
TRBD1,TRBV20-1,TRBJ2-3,TGCAGTGCTAGTCCCTTCGAACGGGACAGGGGTCCAGATACGCAGTATTTT,CSASPFERDRGPDTQYF
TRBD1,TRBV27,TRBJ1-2,TGTGCCAGCAGTTCGGACAGGGCACCTGGCTACACCTTC,CASSSDRAPGYTF
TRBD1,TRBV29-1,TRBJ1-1,TGCAGCGCCGGGACAGTCACTGAAGCTTTCTTT,CSAGTVTEAFF
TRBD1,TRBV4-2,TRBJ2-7,TGTGCCAGCAGCCAACTCCTCCCCGGGACAGAATACGAGCAGTACTTC,CASSQLLPGTEYEQYF
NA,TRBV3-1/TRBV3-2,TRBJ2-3,TGTGCCAGCAGCCAAGGACTAGGAAGCACAGATACGCAGTATTTT,CASSQGLGSTDTQYF
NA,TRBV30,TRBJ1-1,TGTGCCTGGAACCTAGGGGTGACCACTGAAGCTTTCTTT,CAWNLGVTTEAFF
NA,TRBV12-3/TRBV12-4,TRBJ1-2,TGTGCCAGCAGCCTGGGGGGGCAAGATGGCTACACCTTC,CASSLGGQDGYTF
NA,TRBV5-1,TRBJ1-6,TGCGCCAGCAGCTTTTCCAGCAGGGGAGGGTCACCCCTCCACTTT,CASSFSSRGGSPLHF
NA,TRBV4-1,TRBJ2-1,TGCGCCAGCAGCCAGCTAGAGAATGAGCAGTTCTTC,CASSQLENEQFF
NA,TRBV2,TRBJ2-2,TGTGCCAGCAGTGCTAGGACACAGACCGGGGAGCTGTTTTTT,CASSARTQTGELFF
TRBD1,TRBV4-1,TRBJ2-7,TGCGCCAGCAGCCAAGATCCGGCGGGACAGGGGACCTACGAGCAGTACTTC,CASSQDPAGQGTYEQYF
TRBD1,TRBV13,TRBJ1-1,TGTGCCAGCAGCCACGGGGACAGAATGAACACTGAAGCTTTCTTT,CASSHGDRMNTEAFF
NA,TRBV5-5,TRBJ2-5,TGTGCCAGCAGCTACTCAGTGGGAGAGACCCAGTACTTC,CASSYSVGETQYF
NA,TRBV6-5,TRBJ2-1,TGTGCCAGCAGTTCCCATTTAGGTGAGCAGTTCTTC,CASSSHLGEQFF
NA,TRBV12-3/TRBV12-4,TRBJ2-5,TGTGCCAGCAGTTTATCGGGGTATGAGACCCAGTACTTC,CASSLSGYETQYF
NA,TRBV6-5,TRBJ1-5,TGTGCCAGCAGCGAGAATCAGCCCCAGCATTTT,CASSENQPQHF
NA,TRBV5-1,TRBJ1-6,TGCGCCAGCAGCGTGGACCCTAATTCACCCCTCCACTTT,CASSVDPNSPLHF
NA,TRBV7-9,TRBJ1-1,TGTGCCAGCAGTAGCTTGAGGAGAGAAGCTTTCTTT,CASSSLRREAFF
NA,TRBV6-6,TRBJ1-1,TGTGCCAGCAGTTCCAGAGTAACGAACACTGAAGCTTTCTTT,CASSSRVTNTEAFF
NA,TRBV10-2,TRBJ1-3,TGCGCCAGCAGTGAAACAGGATGGGGCTCTGGAAACACCATATATTTT,CASSETGWGSGNTIYF
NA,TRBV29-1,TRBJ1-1,TGCAGCGCGATTCAGGGGATGAACACTGAAGCTTTCTTT,CSAIQGMNTEAFF
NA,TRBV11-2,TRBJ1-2,TGTGCCAGCAGCGGGAGTGAGGGCGACTATGGCTACACCTTC,CASSGSEGDYGYTF
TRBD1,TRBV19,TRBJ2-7,TGTGCCAGTAGCCTAAGGGACAGCACTTTCTACGAGCAGTACTTC,CASSLRDSTFYEQYF
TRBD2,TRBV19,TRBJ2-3,TGTGCCAGTAGTATATTGGCGGGGGGGTGCACAGATACGCAGTATTTT,CASSILAGGCTDTQYF
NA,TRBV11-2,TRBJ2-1,TGTGCCAGCAGGACGTCATGGACATCTCGAGACAATGAGCAGTTCTTC,CASRTSWTSRDNEQFF